This TCR beta chain was observed in a study of T cell clusters in autoimmune cytopenias. Study observations and caveats: TRB repertoire shifts in secondary cytopenia and chronic lymphocytic leukemia mostly reflected lymphoma, not autoimmunity.

TRB was amplified by touch-down multiplex PCR, primer pools A and B combined. TCRdb re-called the multiplex PCR reads; every CDR3 protein appears as one record, without DNA. The sample features under 650 distinct CDR3 sequences, with roughly 25% in its top ten. This clonotype registers medium-sized (0.01 to 0.1%) by frequency. Its antigen remains unidentified. Each sample's input was about 250 ng genomic DNA, 38,000 or so genome equivalents. A further study also used this sample, focusing on T cell repertoires in aging, cancer and after chemotherapy. As that report states: Clear clonal overlap appeared across healthy donor samples taken over several months to years. About 8.1 million TCR reads made up the full dataset.

Sequenced sample: peripheral blood. This receptor was obtained from a human donor in good health.

CDR3 protein: CASSRGVMNTEAFF. The chain couples TRBV7-2 to TRBJ1-1; as DNA is missing, the TRBD1 call by TCRdb cannot be tested. The CDR3 covers 14 residues. Germline loops: CDR1 SGHTA, CDR2 FQGNSA.